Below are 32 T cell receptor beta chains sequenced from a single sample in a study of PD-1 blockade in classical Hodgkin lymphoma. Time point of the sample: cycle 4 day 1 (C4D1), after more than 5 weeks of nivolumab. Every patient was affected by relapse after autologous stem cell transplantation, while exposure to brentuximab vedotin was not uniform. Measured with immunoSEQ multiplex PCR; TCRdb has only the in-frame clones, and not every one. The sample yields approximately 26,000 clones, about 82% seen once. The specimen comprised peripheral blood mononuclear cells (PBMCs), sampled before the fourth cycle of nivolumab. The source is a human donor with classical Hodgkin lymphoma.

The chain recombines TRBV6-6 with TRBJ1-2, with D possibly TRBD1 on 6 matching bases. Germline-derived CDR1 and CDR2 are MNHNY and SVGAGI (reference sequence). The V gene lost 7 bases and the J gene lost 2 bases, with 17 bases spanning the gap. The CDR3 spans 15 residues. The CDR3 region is CASTPPRTENYGYTF. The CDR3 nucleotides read TGTGCCAGCACCCCCCCCAGGACAGAGAACTATGGCTACACCTTC.

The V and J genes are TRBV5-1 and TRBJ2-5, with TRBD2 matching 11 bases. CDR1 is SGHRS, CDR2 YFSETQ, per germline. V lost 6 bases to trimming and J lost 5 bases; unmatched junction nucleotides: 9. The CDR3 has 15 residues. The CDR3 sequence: CASKGTSGASETQYF. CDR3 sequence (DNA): TGCGCCAGCAAAGGGACTAGCGGAGCCTCGGAGACCCAGTACTTC.

The CDR3 nucleotides are TGTGCCAGCAGCCCCGGCGCCTACGAGCAGTACTTC. Amino acids: CASSPGAYEQYF. This chain uses TRBV7-8 with TRBJ2-7; no firm D call. The germline V gene encodes CDR1 SGHVS and CDR2 FQNEAQ. The CDR3 covers 12 residues. The V end lost 5 bases, the J end lost 2 bases, and 7 bases lay between the germline ends.

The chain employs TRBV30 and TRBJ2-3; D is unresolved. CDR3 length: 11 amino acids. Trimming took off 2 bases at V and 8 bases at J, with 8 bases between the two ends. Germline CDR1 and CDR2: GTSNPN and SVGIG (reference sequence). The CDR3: CAWSSSFTQYF. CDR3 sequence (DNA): TGTGCCTGGAGTTCTTCCTTTACGCAGTATTTT.

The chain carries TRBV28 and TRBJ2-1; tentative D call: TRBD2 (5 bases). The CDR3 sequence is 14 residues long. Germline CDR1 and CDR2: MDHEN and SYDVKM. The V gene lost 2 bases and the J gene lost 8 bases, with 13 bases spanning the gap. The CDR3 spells CASSLVLSGDEQFF. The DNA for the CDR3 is TGTGCCAGCAGTTTAGTCCTTTCCGGGGATGAGCAGTTCTTC.

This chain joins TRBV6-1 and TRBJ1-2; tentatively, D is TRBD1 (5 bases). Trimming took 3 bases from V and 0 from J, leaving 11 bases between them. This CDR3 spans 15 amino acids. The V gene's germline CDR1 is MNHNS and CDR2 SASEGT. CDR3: CASSDWGSTNYGYTF. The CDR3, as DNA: TGTGCCAGCAGTGACTGGGGCAGTACTAACTATGGCTACACCTTC.

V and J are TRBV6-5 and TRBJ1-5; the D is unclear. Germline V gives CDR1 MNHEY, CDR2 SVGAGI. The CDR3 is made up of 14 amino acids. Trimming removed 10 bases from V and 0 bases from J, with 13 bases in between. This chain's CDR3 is CANSPTFSNQPQHF. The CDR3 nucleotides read TGTGCCAACTCCCCAACGTTTAGCAATCAGCCCCAGCATTTT.

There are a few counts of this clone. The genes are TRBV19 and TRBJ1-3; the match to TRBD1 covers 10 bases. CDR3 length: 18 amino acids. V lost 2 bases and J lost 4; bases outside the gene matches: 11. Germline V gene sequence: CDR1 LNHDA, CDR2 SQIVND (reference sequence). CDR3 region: CASSIRQGASSRGNTIYF. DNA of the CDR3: TGTGCCAGTAGTATAAGACAGGGGGCTTCTTCGAGAGGAAACACCATATATTTT.

The CDR3 DNA follows: TGTGCCAGCAGTTACTCCTCAGGGCAGAGTTCACCCCTCCACTTT. This encodes CASSYSSGQSSPLHF. J is TRBJ1-6 and V is TRBV6-5; D may be TRBD1 (5 bases). V lost 0 bases, J lost 9 bases, and 12 bases lay in between. This CDR3 spans 15 amino acids. Germline CDR1 MNHEY, CDR2 SVGAGI.

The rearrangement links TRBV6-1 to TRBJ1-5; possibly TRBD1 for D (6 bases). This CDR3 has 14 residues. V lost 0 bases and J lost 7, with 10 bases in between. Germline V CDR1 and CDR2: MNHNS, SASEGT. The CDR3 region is CASSEARGWQPQHF. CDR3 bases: TGTGCCAGCAGTGAAGCAAGGGGGTGGCAGCCCCAGCATTTT.

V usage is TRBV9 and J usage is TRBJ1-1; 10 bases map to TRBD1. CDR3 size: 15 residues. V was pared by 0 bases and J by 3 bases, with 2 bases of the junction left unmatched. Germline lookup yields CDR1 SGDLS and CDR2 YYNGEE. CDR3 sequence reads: CASSVGQGAYTEAFF. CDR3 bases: TGTGCCAGCAGCGTAGGACAGGGGGCGTACACTGAAGCTTTCTTT.

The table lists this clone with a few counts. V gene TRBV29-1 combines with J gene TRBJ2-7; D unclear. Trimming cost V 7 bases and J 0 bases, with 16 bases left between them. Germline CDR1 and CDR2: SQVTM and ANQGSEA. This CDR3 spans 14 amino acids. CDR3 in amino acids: CSALTTESSYEQYF. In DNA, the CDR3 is TGCAGCGCTTTAACGACGGAGAGCTCCTACGAGCAGTACTTC.

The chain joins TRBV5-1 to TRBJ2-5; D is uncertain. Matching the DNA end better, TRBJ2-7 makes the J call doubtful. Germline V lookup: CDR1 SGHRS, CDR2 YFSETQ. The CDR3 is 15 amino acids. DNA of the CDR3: TGCGCCAGCAGCCCCGACCCCCCGAGCTCCTACGAGCAGTACTTC. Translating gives CASSPDPPSSYEQYF.

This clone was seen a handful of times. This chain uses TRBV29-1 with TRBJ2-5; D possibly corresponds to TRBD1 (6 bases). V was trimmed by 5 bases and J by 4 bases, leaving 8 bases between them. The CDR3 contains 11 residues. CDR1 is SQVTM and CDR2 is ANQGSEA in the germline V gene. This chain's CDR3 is CSVWGRETQYF. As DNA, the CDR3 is TGCAGCGTTTGGGGGCGAGAGACCCAGTACTTC. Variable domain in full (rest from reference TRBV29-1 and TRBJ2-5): SAVISQKPSRDICQRGTSLTIQCQVDSQVTMMFWYRQQPGQSLTLIATANQGSEATYESGFVIDKFPISRPNLTFSTLTVSNMSPEDSSIYLCSVWGRETQYFGPGTRLLVL.

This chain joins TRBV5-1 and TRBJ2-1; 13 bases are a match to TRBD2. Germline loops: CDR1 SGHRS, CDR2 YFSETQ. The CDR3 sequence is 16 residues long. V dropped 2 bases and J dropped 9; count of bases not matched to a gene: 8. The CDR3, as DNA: TGCGCCAGCAGCTTCCCCGGGACTAGCGGGAATGGTGAGCAGTTCTTC. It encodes CASSFPGTSGNGEQFF.

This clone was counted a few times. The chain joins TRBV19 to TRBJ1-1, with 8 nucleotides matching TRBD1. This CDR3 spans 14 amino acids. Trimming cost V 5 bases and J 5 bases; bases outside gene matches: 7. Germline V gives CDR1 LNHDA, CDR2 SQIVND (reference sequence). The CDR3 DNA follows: TGTGCCAGTAGTGCGGCGACAGGGGTGACTGAAGCTTTCTTT. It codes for CASSAATGVTEAFF.

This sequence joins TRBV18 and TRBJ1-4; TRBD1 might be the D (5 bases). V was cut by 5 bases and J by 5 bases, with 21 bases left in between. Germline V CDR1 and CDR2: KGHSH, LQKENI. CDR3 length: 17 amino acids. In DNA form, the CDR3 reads TGTGCCAGCTCAGAACAGGCCCAACGGACCGGAAATGAAAAACTGTTTTTT. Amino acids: CASSEQAQRTGNEKLFF.

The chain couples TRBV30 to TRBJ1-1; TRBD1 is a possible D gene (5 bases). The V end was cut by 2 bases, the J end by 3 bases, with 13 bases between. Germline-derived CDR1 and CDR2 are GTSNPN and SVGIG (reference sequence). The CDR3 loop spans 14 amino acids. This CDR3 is CAWSKGTVDTEAFF. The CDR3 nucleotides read TGTGCCTGGAGTAAGGGGACGGTGGACACTGAAGCTTTCTTT.

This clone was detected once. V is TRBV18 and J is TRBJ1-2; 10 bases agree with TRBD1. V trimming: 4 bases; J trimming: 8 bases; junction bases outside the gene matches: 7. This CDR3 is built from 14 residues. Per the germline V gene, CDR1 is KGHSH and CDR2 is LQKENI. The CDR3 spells CASSLTGTGDGYTF. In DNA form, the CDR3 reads TGTGCCAGCTCACTTACCGGGACAGGGGACGGCTACACCTTC.

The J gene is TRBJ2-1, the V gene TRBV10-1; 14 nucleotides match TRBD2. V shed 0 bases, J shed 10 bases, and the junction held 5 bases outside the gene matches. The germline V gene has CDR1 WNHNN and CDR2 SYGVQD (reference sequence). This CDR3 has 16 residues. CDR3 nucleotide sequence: TGCGCCAGCAGTGAGTCGGGACTAGCGGGAGCACGGGAGCAGTTCTTC. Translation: CASSESGLAGAREQFF.

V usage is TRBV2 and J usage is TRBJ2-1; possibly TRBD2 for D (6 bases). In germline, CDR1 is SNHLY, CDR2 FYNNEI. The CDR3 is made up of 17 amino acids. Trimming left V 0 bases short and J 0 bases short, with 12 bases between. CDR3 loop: CASSEALATSSYNEQFF. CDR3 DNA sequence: TGTGCCAGCAGTGAAGCCCTAGCGACAAGCTCCTACAATGAGCAGTTCTTC.

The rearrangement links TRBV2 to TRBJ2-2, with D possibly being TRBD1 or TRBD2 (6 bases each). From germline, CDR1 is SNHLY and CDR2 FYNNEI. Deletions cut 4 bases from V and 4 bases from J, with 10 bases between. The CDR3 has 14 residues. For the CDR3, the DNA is TGTGCCAGCAGTGTGGGGGGCGGCACCGGGGAGCTGTTTTTT. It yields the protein CASSVGGGTGELFF.

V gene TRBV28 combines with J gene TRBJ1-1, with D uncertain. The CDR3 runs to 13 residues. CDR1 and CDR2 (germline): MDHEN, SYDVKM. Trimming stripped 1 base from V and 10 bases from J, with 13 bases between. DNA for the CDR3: TGTGCCAGCAGTTTATTCGTGAGGGCGCGAGCTTTCTTT. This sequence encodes CASSLFVRARAFF.

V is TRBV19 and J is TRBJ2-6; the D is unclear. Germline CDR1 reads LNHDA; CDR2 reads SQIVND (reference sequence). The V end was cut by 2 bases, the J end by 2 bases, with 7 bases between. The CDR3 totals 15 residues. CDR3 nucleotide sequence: TGTGCCAGTAGTATATACCAGACTGGGGCCAACGTCCTGACTTTC. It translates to CASSIYQTGANVLTF.

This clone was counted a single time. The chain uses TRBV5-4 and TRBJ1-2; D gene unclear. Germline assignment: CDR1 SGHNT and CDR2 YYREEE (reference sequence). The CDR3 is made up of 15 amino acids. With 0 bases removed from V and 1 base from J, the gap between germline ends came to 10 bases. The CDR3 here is CASSLGFGDNYGYTF. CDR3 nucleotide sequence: TGTGCCAGCAGCTTGGGTTTCGGGGATAACTATGGCTACACCTTC.

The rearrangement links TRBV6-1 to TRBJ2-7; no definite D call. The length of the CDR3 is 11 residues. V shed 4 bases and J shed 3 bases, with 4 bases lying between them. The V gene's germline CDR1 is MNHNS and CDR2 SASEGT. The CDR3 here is CASSVSYEQYF. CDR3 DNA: TGTGCCAGCAGTGTTAGCTACGAGCAGTACTTC.

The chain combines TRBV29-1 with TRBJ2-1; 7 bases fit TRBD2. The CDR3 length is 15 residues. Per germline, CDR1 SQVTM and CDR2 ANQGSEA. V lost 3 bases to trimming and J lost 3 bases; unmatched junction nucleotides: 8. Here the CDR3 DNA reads TGCAGCGTTGAGGTTGGACTAGTTGGCTACAATGAGCAGTTCTTC. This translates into CSVEVGLVGYNEQFF.

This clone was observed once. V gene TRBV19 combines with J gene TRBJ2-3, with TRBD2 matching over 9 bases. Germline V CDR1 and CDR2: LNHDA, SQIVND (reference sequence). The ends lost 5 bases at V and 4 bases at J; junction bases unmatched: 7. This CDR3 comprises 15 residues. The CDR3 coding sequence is TGTGCCAGTAGTGAAGCGGGAGGCTACCCAGATACGCAGTATTTT. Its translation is CASSEAGGYPDTQYF.

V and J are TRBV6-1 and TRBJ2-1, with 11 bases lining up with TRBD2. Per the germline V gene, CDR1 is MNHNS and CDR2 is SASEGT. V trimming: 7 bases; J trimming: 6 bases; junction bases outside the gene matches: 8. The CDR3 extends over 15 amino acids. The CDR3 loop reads CASTYGTSGFNEQFF. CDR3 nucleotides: TGTGCCAGCACCTACGGGACTAGCGGCTTCAATGAGCAGTTCTTC.

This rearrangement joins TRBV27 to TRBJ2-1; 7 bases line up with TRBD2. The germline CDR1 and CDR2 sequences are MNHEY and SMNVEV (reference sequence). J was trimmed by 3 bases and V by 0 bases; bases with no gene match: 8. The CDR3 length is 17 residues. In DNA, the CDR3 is TGTGCCAGCAGTTTATCTCTAGCGGACCCCCTCTACAATGAGCAGTTCTTC. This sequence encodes CASSLSLADPLYNEQFF.

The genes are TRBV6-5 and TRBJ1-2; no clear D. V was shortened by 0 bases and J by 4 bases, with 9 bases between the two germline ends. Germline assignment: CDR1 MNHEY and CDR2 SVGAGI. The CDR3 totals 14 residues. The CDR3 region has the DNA TGTGCCAGCAGTTACTCAGGGTGGGGCTATGGCTACACCTTC. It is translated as CASSYSGWGYGYTF.

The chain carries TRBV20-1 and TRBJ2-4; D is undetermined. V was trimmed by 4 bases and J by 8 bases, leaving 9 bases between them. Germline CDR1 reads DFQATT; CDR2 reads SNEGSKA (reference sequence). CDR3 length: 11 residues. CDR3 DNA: TGCAGTGCTAATATGGAGTACATTCAGTACTTC. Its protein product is CSANMEYIQYF.